The 24 T cell receptor beta chains below were found in one sample sequenced in a study of high-grade serous ovarian cancer treatment subgroups. TCRdb's table, derived via immunoSEQ multiplex PCR, lists solely in-frame clones and lacks some. This table holds 35,000 to 45,000 clones, over 60% found once. Tumor tissue was taken before any definitive surgery or chemotherapy was given. What was sequenced was tumor tissue. The receptors shown here come from a human donor with high-grade serous ovarian cancer.

The V gene is TRBV5-6, the J gene TRBJ2-7; TRBD2 matches 7 bases. With V trimmed by 0 bases and J by 3 bases, 18 bases remained unmatched. The CDR3 extends over 19 amino acids. The V gene's germline CDR1 is SGHDT and CDR2 YYEEEE. CDR3 coding DNA: TGTGCCAGCAGCTTGGGGGGGGTTTCCGGGACTATTATGGGCTACGAGCAGTACTTC. Amino acid sequence: CASSLGGVSGTIMGYEQYF.

The chain uses TRBV30 and TRBJ1-1; 9 bases are shared with TRBD1. Trimming at V came to 1 base and at J to 4 bases, leaving 10 bases not matched to a gene. The length of the CDR3 is 16 residues. The V gene's germline CDR1 is GTSNPN and CDR2 SVGIG (reference sequence). The CDR3 bases are TGTGCCTGGAGTGCAGGGACAGGGCAAATGAGCACTGAAGCTTTCTTT. Its protein is CAWSAGTGQMSTEAFF.

The chain uses TRBV7-3 and TRBJ2-6; D may match TRBD1 or TRBD2 (5 bases each). The CDR3 is made up of 15 amino acids. Germline V gives CDR1 SGHTA, CDR2 FQGTGA. Trimming shortened V by 5 bases and J by 3 bases, and 11 bases separated the two germline ends. CDR3 sequence reads: CASSHPGSGANVLTF. The DNA for the CDR3 is TGTGCCAGCAGCCATCCAGGGAGTGGGGCCAACGTCCTGACTTTC.

CDR3 in amino acids: CASSQGAYTF. The CDR3 DNA reads as TGCGCCAGCAGTCAAGGTGCGTACACCTTC. The V and J genes are TRBV10-1 and TRBJ1-2, with D hard to call. Trimming removed 5 bases at V and 11 bases at J, with 9 bases between. The CDR3 length is 10 residues. Per the germline V gene, CDR1 is WNHNN and CDR2 is SYGVQD (reference sequence).

The chain joins TRBV29-1 to TRBJ1-2; D remains unclear. V was trimmed by 8 bases and J by 5 bases, leaving 12 bases between them. CDR3 length: 11 residues. Germline CDR1 reads SQVTM; CDR2 reads ANQGSEA. The DNA for the CDR3 is TGCAGCTCCCGCTCCGATTATGGCTACACCTTC. It yields the protein CSSRSDYGYTF.

The rearrangement links TRBV7-2 to TRBJ2-2; 14 bases map to TRBD2. Germline CDR1 and CDR2: SGHTA and FQGNSA. This CDR3 region has 16 residues. V shed 5 bases and J 4 bases; nucleotides not matched to a gene: 3. The CDR3 DNA reads as TGTGCCAGCAGCCTGGGACTAGCGGGAGTCACCGGGGAGCTGTTTTTT. Amino acid sequence: CASSLGLAGVTGELFF. Looking up the rest from reference TRBV7-2 and TRBJ2-2 gives the full variable domain: GAGVSQSPSNKVTEKGKDVELRCDPISGHTALYWYRQSLGQGLEFLIYFQGNSAPDKSGLPSDRFSAERTGGSVSTLTIQRTQQEDSAVYLCASSLGLAGVTGELFFGEGSRLTVL.

This chain links TRBV19 with TRBJ1-5; maybe TRBD1 (6 bases). The V and J ends lost 7 bases and 0 bases respectively, with 10 bases between them. Germline CDR1 is LNHDA and CDR2 is SQIVND (reference sequence). This CDR3 contains 14 residues. CDR3 protein: CASKTGSSNQPQHF. The CDR3 nucleotides are TGTGCCAGTAAAACAGGGAGTAGCAATCAGCCCCAGCATTTT.

The chain carries TRBV6-4 and TRBJ2-1; D gene unclear. Trimming shortened V by 3 bases and J by 1 base, and 10 bases separated the two germline ends. The CDR3 consists of 15 residues. Germline CDR1 MRHNA, CDR2 SNTAGT. CDR3 sequence: CASSEYRRSYNEQFF. In DNA form, the CDR3 reads TGTGCCAGCAGTGAATATAGGCGGTCCTACAATGAGCAGTTCTTC.

The CDR3 here is CASSLSGQSFQPQHF. The CDR3 DNA reads as TGTGCCAGCAGTTTATCGGGACAGAGCTTCCAGCCCCAGCATTTT. The chain couples TRBV27 to TRBJ1-5; 7 bases map to TRBD1. There are 15 residues in the CDR3. Trimming at V came to 0 bases and at J to 7 bases, leaving 6 bases not matched to a gene. Germline loops: CDR1 MNHEY, CDR2 SMNVEV (reference sequence).

CDR3 amino acids: CASSSGLYYTDTQYF. The CDR3 region has the DNA TGTGCCAGCAGCTCAGGACTATATTACACAGATACGCAGTATTTT. This sequence joins TRBV7-8 and TRBJ2-3; possibly TRBD2 for D (6 bases). The V end was cut by 4 bases, the J end by 2 bases, with 13 bases between. Germline V gives CDR1 SGHVS, CDR2 FQNEAQ. This CDR3 comprises 15 residues.

In this sample, this clone turned up a few times. This chain links TRBV7-3 with TRBJ1-2; D not certain. This CDR3 is 13 amino acids long. V gave up 3 bases and J gave up 2 bases, with 7 bases separating them. The germline gives CDR1 SGHTA, CDR2 FQGTGA. The CDR3 reads CASSFGPNYGYTF. The CDR3 DNA reads TGTGCCAGCAGCTTTGGGCCCAACTATGGCTACACCTTC.

The chain joins TRBV5-5 to TRBJ2-7; 7 bases align to TRBD2. The CDR3 covers 15 residues. V shed 0 bases and J 3 bases; nucleotides not matched to a gene: 6. The germline CDR1 and CDR2 sequences are SGHKS and YYEKEE (reference sequence). CDR3 bases: TGTGCCAGCAGCTTGGCTGGGCGGGAGAGCTACGAGCAGTACTTC. Its translation: CASSLAGRESYEQYF.

This clone was observed once. The chain carries TRBV27 and TRBJ2-1; no firm D call. The CDR3 runs 13 residues. V was clipped by 3 bases and J by 6 bases, with 9 bases between them. Germline CDR1 reads MNHEY; CDR2 reads SMNVEV (reference sequence). CDR3: CASSLDPCNEQFF. CDR3 nucleotide sequence: TGTGCCAGCAGTTTGGACCCCTGCAATGAGCAGTTCTTC.

V usage is TRBV27 and J usage is TRBJ2-2, with 8 bases that match TRBD2. CDR1 and CDR2 (germline): MNHEY, SMNVEV (reference sequence). V lost 3 bases, J lost 10 bases, and 10 bases stayed unmatched. This CDR3 has 15 residues. The chain's CDR3 is CASSFTGTRREELFF. CDR3 DNA: TGTGCCAGCAGTTTTACCGGGACTAGAAGAGAGGAGCTGTTTTTT.

The rearrangement joins TRBV5-1 to TRBJ2-5, with D tentatively TRBD1 (6 bases). The ends were cut back, 4 bases at V and 6 bases at J, with 13 bases in the middle. From germline, CDR1 is SGHRS and CDR2 YFSETQ. CDR3 size: 13 residues. CDR3 region: CASSPQGLQTQYF. Written as DNA, the CDR3 is TGCGCCAGCAGCCCACAGGGTTTGCAGACCCAGTACTTC.

V gene TRBV11-2 combines with J gene TRBJ2-5; 10 positions agree with TRBD2. V lost 4 bases to trimming and J lost 5 bases; unmatched junction nucleotides: 7. The germline gives CDR1 SGHAT, CDR2 FQNNGV. CDR3 length: 15 amino acids. Here the CDR3 DNA reads TGTGCCAGCAGCTCGATGCCTAGCGGGAGTGAGACCCAGTACTTC. This codes for CASSSMPSGSETQYF.

This clone was counted once. The chain employs TRBV6-1 and TRBJ1-5; TRBD1 might be the D (5 bases). Trimming pared 6 bases from V and 6 bases from J, leaving 18 bases between. Germline assignment: CDR1 MNHNS and CDR2 SASEGT. The CDR3 length is 15 residues. CDR3 nucleotide sequence: TGTGCCAGCAGCAAGAGTAATACAGGCACTCAGCCCCAGCATTTT. This encodes CASSKSNTGTQPQHF.

In its sample, this clone was seen once. This chain links TRBV19 with TRBJ2-7; perhaps D is TRBD1 or TRBD2 (5 bases each). The CDR3 has 12 residues. Germline values: CDR1 LNHDA, CDR2 SQIVND (reference sequence). The germline V and J ends were trimmed by 6 bases and 4 bases, with 10 bases remaining between them. The CDR3 spells CASSGDLYEQYF. DNA of the CDR3: TGTGCCAGTAGCGGGGACCTTTACGAGCAGTACTTC.

This rearrangement joins TRBV7-2 to TRBJ2-2; no firm D call. The CDR3 runs to 13 residues. The germline V and J ends were trimmed by 3 bases and 7 bases, with 9 bases remaining between them. Germline V lookup: CDR1 SGHTA, CDR2 FQGNSA. This CDR3 is CASSFDGVGELFF. The CDR3 DNA is TGTGCCAGCAGCTTTGATGGGGTCGGGGAGCTGTTTTTT.

The chain carries TRBV19 and TRBJ1-2, with D hard to call. Germline V gene sequence: CDR1 LNHDA, CDR2 SQIVND (reference sequence). The CDR3 runs 12 residues. With 7 bases removed from V and 3 bases from J, the gap between germline ends came to 9 bases. CDR3 sequence reads: CASTRNDYGYTF. The CDR3 bases are TGTGCCAGTACCCGGAACGACTATGGCTACACCTTC.

V gene TRBV6-5 combines with J gene TRBJ2-7, with D possibly called TRBD1 or TRBD2 (5 bases each). This CDR3 contains 13 residues. V lost 8 bases, J lost 5 bases, and 16 bases lay in between. The germline CDR1 and CDR2 sequences are MNHEY and SVGAGI. DNA for the CDR3: TGTGCCAGCCGTGCGGGCAGGGTGAACGAGCAGTACTTC. Translation gives CASRAGRVNEQYF.

The chain joins TRBV5-8 to TRBJ1-2; no firm D call. The V gene lost 4 bases and the J gene lost 8 bases, with 6 bases spanning the gap. CDR3 length: 10 residues. Per the germline V gene, CDR1 is SGHTS and CDR2 is YDEGEE. The CDR3 nucleotides read TGTGCCAGCAGCCCTTACGGCTACACCTTC. As protein: CASSPYGYTF.

This chain connects TRBV4-3 to TRBJ2-5; TRBD1 is a possible D gene (6 bases). The J call may be in error: the DNA end matches TRBJ2-7 better. Germline CDR1 reads LGHNA; CDR2 reads YSLEER. The CDR3 extends over 14 amino acids. CDR3 nucleotide sequence: TGCGCCAGCAGCCAAGCTTGGGGGCAGTACGAGCAGTACTTC. Translated, it gives CASSQAWGQYEQYF.

The CDR3 region has the DNA TGTGCCAGCGCAGACAGATCAAACGCGCAGGATACGCAGTATTTT. It specifies CASADRSNAQDTQYF. This chain links TRBV9 with TRBJ2-3; possible D gene TRBD1, 5 bases. The CDR3 consists of 15 residues. The V gene lost 7 bases and the J gene lost 6 bases, with 21 bases spanning the gap. Germline V gene data show CDR1 as SGDLS and CDR2 as YYNGEE.